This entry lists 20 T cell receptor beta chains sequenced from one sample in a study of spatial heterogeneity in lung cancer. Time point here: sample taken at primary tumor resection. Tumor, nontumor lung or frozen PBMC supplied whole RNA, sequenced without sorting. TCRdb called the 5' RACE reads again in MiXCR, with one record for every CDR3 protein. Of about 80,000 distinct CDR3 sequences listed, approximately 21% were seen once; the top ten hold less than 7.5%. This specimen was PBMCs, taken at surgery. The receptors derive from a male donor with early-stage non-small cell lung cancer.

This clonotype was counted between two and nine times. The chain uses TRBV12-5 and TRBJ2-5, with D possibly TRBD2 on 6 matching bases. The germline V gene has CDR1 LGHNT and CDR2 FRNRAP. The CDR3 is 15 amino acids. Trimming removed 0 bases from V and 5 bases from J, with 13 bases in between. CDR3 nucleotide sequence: TGTGCTAGTGGTTTGGTACTCGGCGGGGAGGAGACCCAGTACTTC. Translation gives CASGLVLGGEETQYF.

As DNA, the CDR3 is TGTGCCAGCAGCCGTCACCGGGGGGATTTGGACACTGAAGCTTTCTTT. Its translation: CASSRHRGDLDTEAFF. The rearrangement joins TRBV21-1 to TRBJ1-1; the table's D call, TRBD1, was not checked against the DNA. TRBV21-1 is noted as a pseudogene. This CDR3 region has 16 residues.

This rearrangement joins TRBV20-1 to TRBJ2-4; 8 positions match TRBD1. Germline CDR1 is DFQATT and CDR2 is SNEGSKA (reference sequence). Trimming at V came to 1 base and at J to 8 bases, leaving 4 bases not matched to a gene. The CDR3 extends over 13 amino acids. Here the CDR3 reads CSARVPGGHIQYF. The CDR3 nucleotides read TGCAGTGCTAGAGTCCCAGGGGGCCACATTCAGTACTTC.

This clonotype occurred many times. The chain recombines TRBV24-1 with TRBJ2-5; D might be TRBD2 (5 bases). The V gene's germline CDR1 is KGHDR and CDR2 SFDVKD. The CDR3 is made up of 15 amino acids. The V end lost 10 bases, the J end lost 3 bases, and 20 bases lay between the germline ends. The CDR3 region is CATGRRQDPKETQYF. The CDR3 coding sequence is TGTGCCACTGGTAGGAGGCAGGACCCGAAAGAGACCCAGTACTTC.

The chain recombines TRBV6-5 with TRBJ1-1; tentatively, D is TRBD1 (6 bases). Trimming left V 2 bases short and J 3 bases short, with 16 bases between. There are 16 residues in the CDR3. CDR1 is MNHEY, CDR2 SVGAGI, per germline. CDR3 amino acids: CASSYTGIIPDTEAFF. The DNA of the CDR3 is TGTGCCAGCAGTTACACAGGGATTATCCCAGACACTGAAGCTTTCTTT.

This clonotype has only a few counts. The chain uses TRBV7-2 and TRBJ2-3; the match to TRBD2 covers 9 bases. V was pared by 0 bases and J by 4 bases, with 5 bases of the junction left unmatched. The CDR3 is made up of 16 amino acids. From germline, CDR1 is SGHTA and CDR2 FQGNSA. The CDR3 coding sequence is TGTGCCAGCAGCTTAGCGGGGGGACTAGCCCCAGATACGCAGTATTTT. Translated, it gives CASSLAGGLAPDTQYF.

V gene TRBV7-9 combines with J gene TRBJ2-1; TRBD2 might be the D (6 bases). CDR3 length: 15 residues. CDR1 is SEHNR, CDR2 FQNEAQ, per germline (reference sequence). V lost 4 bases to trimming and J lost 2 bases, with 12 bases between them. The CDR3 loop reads CASSSPGLAYNEQFF. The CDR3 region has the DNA TGTGCCAGCAGCTCCCCGGGACTGGCCTACAATGAGCAGTTCTTC.

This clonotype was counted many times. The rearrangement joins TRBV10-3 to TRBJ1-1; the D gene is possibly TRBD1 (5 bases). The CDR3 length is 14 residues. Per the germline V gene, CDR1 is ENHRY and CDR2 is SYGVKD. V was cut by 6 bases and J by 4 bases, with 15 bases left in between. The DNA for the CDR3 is TGTGCCATCAGGGGGGAGGGAGGTTCCACTGAAGCTTTCTTT. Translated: CAIRGEGGSTEAFF.

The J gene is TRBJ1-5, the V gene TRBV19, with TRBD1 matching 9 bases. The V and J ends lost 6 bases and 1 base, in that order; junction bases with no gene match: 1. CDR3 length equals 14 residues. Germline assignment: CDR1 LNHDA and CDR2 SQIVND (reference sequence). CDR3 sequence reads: CASRQGASNQPQHF. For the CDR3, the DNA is TGTGCCAGTAGACAGGGGGCGAGCAATCAGCCCCAGCATTTT.

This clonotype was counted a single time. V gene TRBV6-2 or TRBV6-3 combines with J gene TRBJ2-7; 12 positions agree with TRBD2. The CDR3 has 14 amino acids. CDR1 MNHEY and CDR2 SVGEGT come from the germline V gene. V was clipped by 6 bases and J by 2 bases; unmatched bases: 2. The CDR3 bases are TGTGCCAGCAGAACTAGCGGGGGGACCTACGAGCAGTACTTC. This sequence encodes CASRTSGGTYEQYF.

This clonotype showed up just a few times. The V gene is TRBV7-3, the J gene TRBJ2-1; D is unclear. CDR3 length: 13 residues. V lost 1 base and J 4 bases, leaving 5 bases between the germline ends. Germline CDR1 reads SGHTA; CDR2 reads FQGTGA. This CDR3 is CASSLNRYNEQFF. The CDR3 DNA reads TGTGCCAGCAGCTTAAACCGTTACAATGAGCAGTTCTTC.

CDR3 amino acids: CASSQRTGELFF. The CDR3 DNA follows: TGTGCCAGCAGCCAACGCACCGGGGAGCTGTTTTTT. The chain carries TRBV14 and TRBJ2-2; no clear D gene. Per the germline V gene, CDR1 is SGHDN and CDR2 is FVKESK. With 2 bases removed from V and 4 bases from J, the gap between germline ends came to 2 bases. CDR3 size: 12 residues.

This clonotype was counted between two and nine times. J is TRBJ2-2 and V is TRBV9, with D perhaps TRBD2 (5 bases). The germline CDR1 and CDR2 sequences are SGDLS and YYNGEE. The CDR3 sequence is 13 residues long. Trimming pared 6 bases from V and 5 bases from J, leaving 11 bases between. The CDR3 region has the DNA TGTGCCAGCAACAATGAGGGTACCGGGGAGCTGTTTTTT. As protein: CASNNEGTGELFF.

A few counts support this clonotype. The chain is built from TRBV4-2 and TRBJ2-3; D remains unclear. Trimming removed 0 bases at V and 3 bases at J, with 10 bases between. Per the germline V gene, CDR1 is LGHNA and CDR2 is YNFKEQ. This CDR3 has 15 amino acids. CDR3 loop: CASSQDPANTDTQYF. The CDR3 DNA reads TGTGCCAGCAGCCAAGATCCTGCGAATACAGATACGCAGTATTTT.

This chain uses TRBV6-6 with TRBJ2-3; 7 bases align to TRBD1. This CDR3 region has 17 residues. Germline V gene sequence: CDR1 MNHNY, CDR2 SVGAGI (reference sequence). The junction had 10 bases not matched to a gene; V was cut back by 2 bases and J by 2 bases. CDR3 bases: TGTGCCAGCAGTTACCCCCCCACGGGACAGCCCACAGATACGCAGTATTTT. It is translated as CASSYPPTGQPTDTQYF.

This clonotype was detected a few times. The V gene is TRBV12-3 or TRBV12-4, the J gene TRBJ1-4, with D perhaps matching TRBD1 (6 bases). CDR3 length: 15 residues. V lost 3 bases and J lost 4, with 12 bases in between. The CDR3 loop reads CASSFSGGVNEKLFF. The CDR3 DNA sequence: TGTGCCAGCAGTTTCAGTGGGGGCGTTAATGAAAAACTGTTTTTT.

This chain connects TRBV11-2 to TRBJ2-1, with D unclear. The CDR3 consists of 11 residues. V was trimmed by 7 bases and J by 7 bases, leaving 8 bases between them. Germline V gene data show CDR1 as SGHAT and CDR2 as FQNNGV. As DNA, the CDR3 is TGTGCCAGCACCGAGAAGAATGAGCAGTTCTTC. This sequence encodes CASTEKNEQFF.

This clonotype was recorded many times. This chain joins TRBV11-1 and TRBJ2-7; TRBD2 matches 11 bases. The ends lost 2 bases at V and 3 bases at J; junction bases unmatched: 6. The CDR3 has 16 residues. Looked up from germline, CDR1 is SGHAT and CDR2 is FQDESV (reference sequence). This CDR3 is CASSLTLAGGYYEQYF. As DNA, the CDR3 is TGTGCCAGCAGCTTAACGCTAGCGGGAGGATACTACGAGCAGTACTTC.

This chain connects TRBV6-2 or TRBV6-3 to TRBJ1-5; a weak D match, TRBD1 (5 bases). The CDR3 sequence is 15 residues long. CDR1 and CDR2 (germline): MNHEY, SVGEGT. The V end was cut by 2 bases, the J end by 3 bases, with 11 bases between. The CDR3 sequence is CASSYVQGYNQPQHF. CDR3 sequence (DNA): TGTGCCAGCAGTTACGTGCAGGGCTACAATCAGCCCCAGCATTTT.

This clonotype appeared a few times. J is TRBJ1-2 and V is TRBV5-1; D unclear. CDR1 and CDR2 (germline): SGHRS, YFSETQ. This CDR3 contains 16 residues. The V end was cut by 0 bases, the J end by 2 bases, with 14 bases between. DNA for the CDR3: TGCGCCAGCAGCTTGGGAGACACCGGCCTAAACTATGGCTACACCTTC. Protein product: CASSLGDTGLNYGYTF. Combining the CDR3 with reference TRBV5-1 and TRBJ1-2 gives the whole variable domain KAGVTQTPRYLIKTRGQQVTLSCSPISGHRSVSWYQQTPGQGLQFLFEYFSETQRNKGNFPGRFSGRQFSNSRSEMNVSTLELGDSALYLCASSLGDTGLNYGYTFGSGTRLTVV.